What follows are 23 T cell receptor beta chains derived from one specimen sequenced in a study of blood T cell repertoires in COVID-19. The protocol was immunoSEQ multiplex PCR, while the TCRdb copy is restricted to in-frame clones and leaves out a portion. This sample has 50,000 to 60,000 clones; 65% to 90% occur once, and the top ten carry over 9.5%. The material sequenced was peripheral blood. These receptors were collected from a human donor in a cohort sampled during active COVID-19.

This clone was counted a few times. This chain joins TRBV4-1 and TRBJ1-3; D is ambiguous. V was cut by 1 base and J by 0 bases, with 7 bases left in between. From germline, CDR1 is MGHRA and CDR2 YSYEKL. CDR3 length: 15 amino acids. The CDR3 DNA is TGCGCCAGCAGCCAAGTTCTTCTCTCTGGAAACACCATATATTTT. This translates into CASSQVLLSGNTIYF.

The CDR3 nucleotides read TGTGCCAGCAGCTACGGGACAGGGGTATTCGGAGGGACTGAAGCTTTCTTT. It translates to CASSYGTGVFGGTEAFF. The J gene is TRBJ1-1, the V gene TRBV5-4, with TRBD1 matching 10 bases. With V trimmed by 3 bases and J by 5 bases, 13 bases remained unmatched. The CDR3 sequence is 17 residues long. CDR1 and CDR2 (germline): SGHNT, YYREEE (reference sequence). The complete variable domain, with remaining parts taken from reference TRBV5-4 and TRBJ1-1, reads ETGVTQSPTHLIKTRGQQVTLRCSSQSGHNTVSWYQQALGQGPQFIFQYYREEENGRGNFPPRFSGLQFPNYSSELNVNALELDDSALYLCASSYGTGVFGGTEAFFGQGTRLTVV.

This clone was recorded a few times. The chain links TRBV18 to TRBJ1-6, with 7 bases identical to TRBD1. This CDR3 is 15 amino acids long. V lost 7 bases to trimming and J lost 5 bases; unmatched junction nucleotides: 8. CDR1 KGHSH and CDR2 LQKENI come from the germline V gene. CDR3: CASCEGTVNNSPLHF. CDR3 coding DNA: TGTGCCAGCTGTGAAGGGACAGTCAATAATTCACCCCTCCACTTT.

The chain recombines TRBV6-6 with TRBJ1-4; maybe TRBD1 (6 bases). The germline V gene has CDR1 MNHNY and CDR2 SVGAGI (reference sequence). The V and J ends lost 6 bases and 5 bases respectively, with 16 bases between them. The CDR3 contains 15 residues. Here the CDR3 reads CASRPRTGLNEKLFF. In DNA, the CDR3 is TGTGCCAGCAGGCCGCGAACAGGGCTGAATGAAAAACTGTTTTTT.

The V call is TRBV29-1, the J call TRBJ2-5; 7 bases match TRBD2. After removal of 6 bases from V and 5 bases from J, the junction contained 12 bases not matched to a gene. Germline V CDR1 and CDR2: SQVTM, ANQGSEA. The CDR3 runs 14 residues. The CDR3 bases are TGCAGCGTAGCGGGACTCCCTTTAATGGAGACCCAGTACTTC. Its protein product is CSVAGLPLMETQYF.

This clone has a single count. A junction boundary mismatches the germline segment, possibly from a read error. The chain joins TRBV18 to TRBJ2-2; 9 positions match TRBD1. This CDR3 spans 15 amino acids. Germline V gene data show CDR1 as KGHSH and CDR2 as LQKENI. The CDR3 protein is CASSPQGASTGELFF. The CDR3, as DNA: TGTGCCAGCTCCCCACAGGGGGCTTCCACCGGGGAGCTGTTTTTT.

V and J are TRBV28 and TRBJ2-2; 7 bases match TRBD1. This CDR3 comprises 16 residues. With V trimmed by 8 bases and J by 6 bases, 15 bases remained unmatched. From germline, CDR1 is MDHEN and CDR2 SYDVKM. The CDR3 sequence is CASWWRRGQGAGELFF. In DNA, the CDR3 is TGTGCCAGCTGGTGGCGAAGGGGGCAGGGGGCCGGGGAGCTGTTTTTT.

The rearrangement links TRBV5-1 to TRBJ1-1; 7 bases fit TRBD1. CDR3 length equals 14 residues. CDR1 and CDR2 (germline): SGHRS, YFSETQ. V shed 1 base and J 5 bases; nucleotides not matched to a gene: 5. The CDR3 DNA reads as TGCGCCAGCAGCTTGACGAGGGGGCAAACTGAAGCTTTCTTT. Translating it yields CASSLTRGQTEAFF.

This sequence joins TRBV27 and TRBJ1-3; 7 bases agree with TRBD1. CDR1 and CDR2 from the germline V gene are MNHEY and SMNVEV (reference sequence). V gave up 6 bases and J gave up 6 bases; unmatched junction bases: 5. The CDR3 sequence is 13 residues long. CDR3 sequence: CASRREGANTIYF. The CDR3 DNA sequence: TGTGCCAGCAGGCGGGAGGGGGCAAACACCATATATTTT.

As to this clone: The junction shows a germline mismatch at one end, possibly a read error. The genes are TRBV2 and TRBJ2-7; TRBD2 matches 12 bases. The germline V gene has CDR1 SNHLY and CDR2 FYNNEI. This CDR3 is built from 12 residues. The CDR3 protein is CASSWETSGRIF. The CDR3 DNA sequence: TGTGCCAGCAGTTGGGAGACTAGCGGGAGAATCTTC.

V and J are TRBV7-2 and TRBJ1-1, with D perhaps matching TRBD1 (5 bases). From germline, CDR1 is SGHTA and CDR2 FQGNSA. The CDR3 has 15 residues. Deletions cut 3 bases from V and 4 bases from J, with 15 bases between. The CDR3 region is CASSFTFGGGTEAFF. As DNA, the CDR3 is TGTGCCAGCAGCTTCACCTTCGGGGGGGGCACTGAAGCTTTCTTT.

The gene calls are TRBV7-3 and TRBJ2-2; 7 bases are shared with TRBD2. With V trimmed by 4 bases and J by 3 bases, 8 bases remained unmatched. From germline, CDR1 is SGHTA and CDR2 FQGTGA. The CDR3 has 16 amino acids. The CDR3 nucleotides are TGTGCCAGCAGCTCCTCAGGCGGGAGCGACACCGGGGAGCTGTTTTTT. Protein sequence: CASSSSGGSDTGELFF.

About this clone: Germline and junction disagree at one end, which may indicate a read error. The CDR3 bases are TGTGCTAGCAGCCGGGACAGGGGGGGTAAGACTAGCGTTGACAATGAGCAGTTCTTC. Amino acids: CASSRDRGGKTSVDNEQFF. The chain combines TRBV7-7 with TRBJ2-1, with 11 bases aligning to TRBD1. The CDR3 totals 19 residues. Per germline, CDR1 SSHAT and CDR2 FNYEAQ (reference sequence).

V usage is TRBV11-2 and J usage is TRBJ2-3; 7 nucleotides match TRBD1. The germline V gene has CDR1 SGHAT and CDR2 FQNNGV. Germline trimming cut 5 bases from V and 4 bases from J; bases unmatched to any gene: 9. The CDR3 contains 15 residues. CDR3 region: CASSPRQGVADTQYF. DNA of the CDR3: TGTGCCAGCAGCCCGCGACAGGGTGTTGCAGATACGCAGTATTTT.

In its sample, this clone was seen once. This sequence joins TRBV12-5 and TRBJ2-7; D is possibly TRBD1 (6 bases). Germline values: CDR1 LGHNT, CDR2 FRNRAP. This CDR3 has 14 amino acids. The germline V and J ends were trimmed by 6 bases and 2 bases, with 14 bases remaining between them. The CDR3 sequence: CASGPGQTPYEQYF. The CDR3 DNA reads TGTGCTAGTGGGCCGGGACAAACCCCCTACGAGCAGTACTTC.

V usage is TRBV18 and J usage is TRBJ1-4, with TRBD1 as a possible D gene (6 bases). In germline, CDR1 is KGHSH, CDR2 LQKENI. Trimming shortened V by 3 bases and J by 0 bases, and 11 bases separated the two germline ends. This CDR3 contains 16 residues. CDR3 amino acids: CASSPRQASTNEKLFF. As DNA, the CDR3 is TGTGCCAGCTCACCTCGACAGGCCTCAACTAATGAAAAACTGTTTTTT.

This chain links TRBV6-2 or TRBV6-3 with TRBJ2-1; 12 bases fit TRBD2. The CDR3 covers 16 residues. With 4 bases clipped from V and 5 bases from J, the junction kept 6 bases outside the gene matches. Germline V gene sequence: CDR1 MNHEY, CDR2 SVGEGT. The CDR3 loop reads CASSSSGLAGNNEQFF. The CDR3 nucleotides read TGTGCCAGCAGTTCCTCCGGACTAGCGGGGAACAATGAGCAGTTCTTC.

This clone occurred once. The genes are TRBV6-6 and TRBJ1-4; the match to TRBD1 covers 10 bases. J was trimmed by 8 bases and V by 2 bases; bases with no gene match: 5. Germline CDR1 is MNHNY and CDR2 is SVGAGI (reference sequence). The CDR3 is 15 amino acids. The CDR3 loop reads CASSYNPGQGEKLFF. Here the CDR3 DNA reads TGTGCCAGCAGTTACAACCCGGGACAGGGGGAAAAACTGTTTTTT.

The J gene is TRBJ2-1, the V gene TRBV29-1, with 8 bases lining up with TRBD1. Trimming took 7 bases from V and 7 from J; bases not matched to a gene: 3. This CDR3 spans 11 amino acids. Germline values: CDR1 SQVTM, CDR2 ANQGSEA. The CDR3 DNA follows: TGCAGCGCGTACAGGGGGAATGAGCAGTTCTTC. It specifies CSAYRGNEQFF.

The rearrangement uses TRBV7-9 and TRBJ1-5; no definite D call. Germline assignment: CDR1 SEHNR and CDR2 FQNEAQ (reference sequence). The CDR3 runs to 13 residues. Trimming stripped 3 bases from V and 4 bases from J, with 7 bases between. The CDR3 sequence is CASSFHTNQPQHF. In DNA, the CDR3 is TGTGCCAGCAGCTTCCACACGAATCAGCCCCAGCATTTT.

The rearrangement uses TRBV6-4 and TRBJ2-3; D is undetermined. V lost 2 bases to trimming and J lost 0 bases, with 3 bases between them. Germline V gives CDR1 MRHNA, CDR2 SNTAGT. This CDR3 is 13 amino acids long. Written as DNA, the CDR3 is TGTGCCAGCAGTGACCCAAGCACAGATACGCAGTATTTT. This codes for CASSDPSTDTQYF.

This clone was seen a handful of times. The rearrangement links TRBV5-1 to TRBJ2-3; no clear D gene. Deletions cut 2 bases from V and 1 base from J, with 8 bases between. The CDR3 loop spans 14 amino acids. CDR1 is SGHRS and CDR2 is YFSETQ in the germline V gene. CDR3 loop: CASSLEARTDTQYF. In DNA, the CDR3 is TGCGCCAGCAGCTTAGAAGCGCGCACAGATACGCAGTATTTT.

The chain joins TRBV7-3 to TRBJ2-6, with 9 bases matching TRBD2. Trimming cost V 3 bases and J 0 bases; bases outside gene matches: 6. The CDR3 sequence is 18 residues long. The germline V gene encodes CDR1 SGHTA and CDR2 FQGTGA. CDR3 nucleotides: TGTGCCAGCAGCTTGACTAGCGGAGCGGACTCTGGGGCCAACGTCCTGACTTTC. Translating gives CASSLTSGADSGANVLTF.